This T cell receptor beta chain is from a study of T cells in Graves' hyperthyroidism and ophthalmopathy. RNA transcripts provided the source from which TCR beta CDR3 regions were amplified. The primer set for the first-round RT-PCR of the TCR CDR3 was HTBI. TCRdb ran MiXCR on the multiplex PCR reads and lists one entry per CDR3 protein. In the table there are roughly 720,000 distinct CDR3 sequences, around 16% of which are singletons. This clonotype was picked up many times. V lost 3 bases and J lost 9, with 18 bases in between. Germline CDR1 reads SGHAT; CDR2 reads FQNNGV. This CDR3 has 14 amino acids.

The TCR comes from a man aged 50-60 years with Graves' hyperthyroidism. The specimen was blood. This chain uses TRBV11-2 with TRBJ2-7; TRBD1 is a possible D gene (6 bases). DNA of the CDR3: TGTGCCAGCAGCTTTGGGCAGGGGCTCGACGGGCAGTACTTC. Protein: CASSFGQGLDGQYF.